Below are 7 T cell receptor beta chains sequenced from a single sample in a study of blood T cells in healthy people across ages. A second PCR, run for about 6 to 11 cycles, used a sample-barcoded 5' primer plus a J-beta primer mix. One entry per CDR3 protein, called by TCRdb with MiXCR from the 5' RACE reads. This table holds over a million distinct CDR3 sequences, approximately 38% found once. Specimen: blood. The receptors derive from a woman between 18 and 29 years old in good health.

There are a few counts of this clonotype. CDR3 residues: CSARDGQGTTYGYTF. The CDR3 nucleotides read TGCAGTGCTAGAGATGGGCAGGGAACGACCTATGGCTACACCTTC. The chain is built from TRBV20-1 and TRBJ1-2; D is possibly TRBD1 (5 bases). The CDR3 totals 15 residues. V was clipped by 0 bases and J by 4 bases, with 15 bases between them. The germline V gene encodes CDR1 DFQATT and CDR2 SNEGSKA (reference sequence).

The chain employs TRBV4-3 and TRBJ2-3, with TRBD2 matching over 7 bases. The CDR3 consists of 17 residues. V lost 0 bases to trimming and J lost 2 bases; unmatched junction nucleotides: 8. Germline CDR1 reads LGHNA; CDR2 reads YSLEER. The CDR3 here is CASSQDQLAYTTDTQYF. For the CDR3, the DNA is TGCGCCAGCAGCCAAGATCAACTAGCGTATACCACAGATACGCAGTATTTT.

This clonotype was seen more than once but under ten times. V is TRBV12-3 or TRBV12-4 and J is TRBJ2-4; TRBD2 matches 10 bases. The CDR3 loop spans 16 amino acids. The V gene end was trimmed by 4 bases and the J gene end by 7 bases; junction bases not matched to a gene: 10. This chain's CDR3 is CASSSLSGGAGNIQYF. The CDR3 nucleotides are TGTGCCAGCAGTTCCCTAAGCGGGGGGGCCGGGAACATTCAGTACTTC.

This clonotype was counted between two and nine times. This sequence joins TRBV4-2 and TRBJ2-3; D not certain. Trimming shortened V by 0 bases and J by 6 bases, and 13 bases separated the two germline ends. The CDR3 loop spans 15 amino acids. Germline-derived CDR1 and CDR2 are LGHNA and YNFKEQ. CDR3 loop: CASSQDQNPADTQYF. The CDR3 DNA reads as TGTGCCAGCAGCCAAGACCAGAACCCAGCGGATACGCAGTATTTT.

This clonotype was seen only a few times. V gene TRBV27 combines with J gene TRBJ2-1, with 8 bases fitting TRBD2. The CDR3 covers 15 residues. The junction had 7 bases not matched to a gene; V was cut back by 7 bases and J by 2 bases. Per germline, CDR1 MNHEY and CDR2 SMNVEV (reference sequence). CDR3 region: CASTIDGGAYNEQFF. CDR3 nucleotides: TGTGCCAGCACCATCGACGGGGGGGCCTACAATGAGCAGTTCTTC.

This clonotype showed up just a few times. The chain uses TRBV20-1 and TRBJ2-7; TRBD2 agrees at 13 bases. The J call could be wrong; TRBJ2-5 is a better fit for the DNA end. CDR1 and CDR2 (germline): DFQATT, SNEGSKA (reference sequence). The CDR3 has 15 residues. DNA of the CDR3: TGCAGTGCTAGAGAGGGACTAGCGGGGATAAAGACCCAGTACTTC. Encoded protein: CSAREGLAGIKTQYF.

The chain combines TRBV27 with TRBJ1-2, with TRBD1 as a possible D gene (5 bases). Trimming shortened V by 8 bases and J by 4 bases, and 14 bases separated the two germline ends. The CDR3 runs to 13 residues. Looked up from germline, CDR1 is MNHEY and CDR2 is SMNVEV (reference sequence). The CDR3 sequence: CASGTPVSYGYTF. In DNA, the CDR3 is TGTGCCAGCGGGACTCCCGTGTCCTATGGCTACACCTTC.